This T cell receptor beta chain was observed in a study of T cells in Graves' hyperthyroidism and ophthalmopathy. This clonotype was counted ten times or more. The CDR3 length is 14 residues. Unmatched junction bases numbered 6, after V lost 4 bases and J lost 6 bases. Germline values: CDR1 GTSNPN, CDR2 SVGIG (reference sequence). There were TCR beta CDR3 regions amplified from RNA transcripts. When the TCR CDR3 underwent first-round RT-PCR, the HTBI primer set was used. Via MiXCR, TCRdb re-called the multiplex PCR reads, giving one row per CDR3 protein. The table records around 290,000 distinct CDR3 sequences, 13% of them present only once.

The sequencing input was blood. The V call is TRBV30, the J call TRBJ2-2; 9 nucleotides agree with TRBD2. This sequence was found in a woman aged 25-40 years with Graves' hyperthyroidism that later progressed to Graves' ophthalmopathy. CDR3 sequence reads: CAWIAGATAGELFF. The CDR3 DNA follows: TGTGCCTGGATAGCGGGGGCTACGGCCGGGGAGCTGTTTTTT.